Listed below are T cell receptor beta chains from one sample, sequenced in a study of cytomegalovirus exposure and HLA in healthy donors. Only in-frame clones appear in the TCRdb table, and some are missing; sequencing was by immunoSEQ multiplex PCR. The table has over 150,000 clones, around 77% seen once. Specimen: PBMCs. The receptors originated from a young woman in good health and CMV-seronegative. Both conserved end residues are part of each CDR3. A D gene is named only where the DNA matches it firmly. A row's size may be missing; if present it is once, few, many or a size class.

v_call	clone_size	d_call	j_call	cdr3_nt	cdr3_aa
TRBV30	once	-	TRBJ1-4	TGTGCCTGGAGTGTACTTAAGGGTATAGGAGGTGAAAAACTGTTTTTT	CAWSVLKGIGGEKLFF
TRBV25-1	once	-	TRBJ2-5	TGTGCCAGCAGTGTGGTCGGGGAGACCCAGTACTTC	CASSVVGETQYF
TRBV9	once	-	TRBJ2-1	TGTGCCAGCAGCGTAGTAGCCCAGAGCTCCTACAATGAGCAGTTCTTC	CASSVVAQSSYNEQFF
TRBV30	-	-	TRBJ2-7	TGTGCCTGGAGTGGAACAGGGACGACCTATCCCTACGAGCAGTACTTC	CAWSGTGTTYPYEQYF
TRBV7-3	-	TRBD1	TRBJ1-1	TGTGCCAGCAGCTTACGGACAGGGGACACTGAAGCTTTCTTT	CASSLRTGDTEAFF
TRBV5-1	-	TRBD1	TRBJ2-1	TGCGCCAGCAGCCCGGATCTCAGGGGGTATTTTGATGAGCAGTTCTTC	CASSPDLRGYFDEQFF
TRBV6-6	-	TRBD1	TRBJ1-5	TGTGCCAGCAGGGACAGGGGGATCCAGCCCCAGCATTTT	CASRDRGIQPQHF
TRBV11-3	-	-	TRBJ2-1	TGTGCCAGCAGCCCGGGATCATACAATGAGCAGTTCTTC	CASSPGSYNEQFF
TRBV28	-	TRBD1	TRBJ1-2	TGTGCCGGAGGGACAGGGGGAGGGATAACATATGGCTACACCTTC	CAGGTGGGITYGYTF
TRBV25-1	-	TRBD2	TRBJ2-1	TGTGCCAGCAGTGCGCGGCGGGAGAGGTTGGGAAATGAGCAGTTCTTC	CASSARRERLGNEQFF
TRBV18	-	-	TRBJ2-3	TGTGCCAGCTCGACTAGGAAAGGCACAGATACGCAGTATTTT	CASSTRKGTDTQYF
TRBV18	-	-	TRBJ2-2	TGTGCCAGCTCACTTGGACAGACCACCGGGGAGCTGTTTTTT	CASSLGQTTGELFF
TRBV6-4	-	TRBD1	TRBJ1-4	TGTGCCAGCCCCAGGGGGGCTGCAACTAATGAAAAACTGTTTTTT	CASPRGAATNEKLFF
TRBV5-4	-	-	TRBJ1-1	TGTGCCAGCAGCTTGTTCGTGATGCCCGGCGGTGACACTGAAGCTTTCTTT	CASSLFVMPGGDTEAFF
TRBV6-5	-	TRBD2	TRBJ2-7	TGTGCCAGCAGTTACGGCGCGGGGGGGCCCAACGAGCAGTACTTC	CASSYGAGGPNEQYF
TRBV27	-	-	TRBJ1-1	TGTGCCAGCAGTTTAGACGGGGGAAGGAACACTGAAGCTTTCTTT	CASSLDGGRNTEAFF
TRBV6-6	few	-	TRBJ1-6	TGTGCCAGCAGTTGGGAGTGGCGACTAAATTCACCCCTCCACTTT	CASSWEWRLNSPLHF
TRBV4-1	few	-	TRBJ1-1	TGCGCCAGCAGCCAAGCCCAAGCGAGGACTGAAGCTTTCTTT	CASSQAQARTEAFF
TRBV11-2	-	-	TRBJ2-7	TGTGCCAGCAGCCCCCACCAGGTTACCTACGAGCAGTACTTC	CASSPHQVTYEQYF
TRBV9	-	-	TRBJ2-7	TGTGCCAGCAGCGTAGGGGGCAGGACCGTTGCCTACGAGCAGTACTTC	CASSVGGRTVAYEQYF
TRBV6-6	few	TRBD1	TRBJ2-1	TGTGCCAGCAGATCCCCCGGGACAGGGTTCAATGAGCAGTTCTTC	CASRSPGTGFNEQFF
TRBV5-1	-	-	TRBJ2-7	TGCGCCAGCAGCTTGGTCGGGGACGAGCAGTACTTC	CASSLVGDEQYF
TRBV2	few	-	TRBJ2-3	TGTGCCAGCAGTGGACTTTCTAGCACAGATACGCAGTATTTT	CASSGLSSTDTQYF
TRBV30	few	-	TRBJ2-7	TGTGCCTGGAGTGCGGCCTACGAGCAGTACTTC	CAWSAAYEQYF
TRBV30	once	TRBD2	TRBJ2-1	TGTGCCTGGAGTGTAGGACTAGCGAATGAGCAGTTCTTC	CAWSVGLANEQFF
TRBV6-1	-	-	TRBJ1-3	TGTGCCAGCAGACACTACTCTGGAAACACCATATATTTT	CASRHYSGNTIYF
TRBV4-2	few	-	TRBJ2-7	TGTGCCAGCAGCCAAGATTCAACGGGAGCCTACGAGCAGTACTTC	CASSQDSTGAYEQYF
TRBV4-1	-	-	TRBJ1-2	TGCGCCAGCAGCCAAGATTGGGCAGGGACTAACTATGGCTACCCCTTC	CASSQDWAGTNYGYPF
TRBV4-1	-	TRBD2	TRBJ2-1	TGCGCCAGCAGCCAAGAAATCGCAGGGACGGGAGGGCCAAACAATGAGCAGTTCTTC	CASSQEIAGTGGPNNEQFF
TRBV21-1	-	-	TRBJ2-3	TGTGCCAGCAGCAAACCCTTGTGCGGGAGGGCATCTCTCACAGATACGCAGTATTTT	CASSKPLCGRASLTDTQYF
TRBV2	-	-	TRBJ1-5	TGTGCCAGCAGTCCCGGGACACAGAATCAGCCCCAGCATTTT	CASSPGTQNQPQHF
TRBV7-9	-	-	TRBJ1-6	TGTGCCAGCTTACATTGGGAACAGGATTATAATTCACCCCTCCACTTT	CASLHWEQDYNSPLHF
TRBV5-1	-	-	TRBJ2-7	TGCGCCAGCAGCTTGGGTGACTACGCCTACGAGCAGTACTTC	CASSLGDYAYEQYF
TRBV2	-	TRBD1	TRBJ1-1	TGTGCCACCCGGGGGGGCAGGGGGTCGGTGGACACTGAAGCTTTCTTT	CATRGGRGSVDTEAFF
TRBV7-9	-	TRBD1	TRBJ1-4	TGTGCCAGCGGCAGGGGGTCTAATGAAAAACTGTTTTTT	CASGRGSNEKLFF
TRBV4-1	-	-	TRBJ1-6	TGCGCCAGCAGCCAAGTCTGGCCCGTAAGCTCCTATAATTCACCCCTCCACTTT	CASSQVWPVSSYNSPLHF
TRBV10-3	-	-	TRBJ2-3	TGTGCCATCAGTGAGTCAGCTAGAGGCTCAGGCACAGATACGCAGTATTTT	CAISESARGSGTDTQYF
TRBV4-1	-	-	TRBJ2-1	TGCGCCAGCAGCTCCCGCGGGGGCCGCGGATACAATGAGCAGTTCTTC	CASSSRGGRGYNEQFF
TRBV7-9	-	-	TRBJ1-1	TGTGCCAGCAGCCAAGACAGGATCTCTGAAGCTTTCTTT	CASSQDRISEAFF
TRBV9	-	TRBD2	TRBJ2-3	TGTGCCAGCAGCGTAGACGGACTAGCGGGAGCAGCAGATACGCAGTATTTT	CASSVDGLAGAADTQYF
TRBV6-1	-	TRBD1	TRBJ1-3	TGTGCCAGCAGTGAAGTTGGACAGGGGGCGCCTGGAAACACCATATATTTT	CASSEVGQGAPGNTIYF
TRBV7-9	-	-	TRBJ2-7	TGTTCCAGCAGGGCAGGGGCCTACGAGCAGTACTTC	CSSRAGAYEQYF
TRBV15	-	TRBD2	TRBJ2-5	TGTGCCACCATGCCCTTAGGCGGGGGGGCGATGGGAGAGACCCAGTACTTC	CATMPLGGGAMGETQYF
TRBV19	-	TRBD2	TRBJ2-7	TGTGCCAGTAGTGTCGTAGCGGGAGAAGGCGGGTACGAGCAGTACTTC	CASSVVAGEGGYEQYF
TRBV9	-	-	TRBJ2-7	TGTGCCAGCAGCCCAGCGAGCGGGTCCTACGAGCAGTACTTC	CASSPASGSYEQYF